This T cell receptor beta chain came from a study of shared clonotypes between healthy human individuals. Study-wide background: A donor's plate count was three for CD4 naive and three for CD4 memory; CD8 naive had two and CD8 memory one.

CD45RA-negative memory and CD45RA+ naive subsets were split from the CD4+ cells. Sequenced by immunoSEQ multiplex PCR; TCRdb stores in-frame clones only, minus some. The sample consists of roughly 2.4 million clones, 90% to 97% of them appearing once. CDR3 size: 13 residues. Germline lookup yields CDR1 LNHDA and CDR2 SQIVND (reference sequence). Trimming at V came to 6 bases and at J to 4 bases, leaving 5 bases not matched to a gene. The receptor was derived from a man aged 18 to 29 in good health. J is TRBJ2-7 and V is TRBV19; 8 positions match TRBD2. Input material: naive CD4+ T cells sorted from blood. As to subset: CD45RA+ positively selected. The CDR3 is CASRTGGEYEQYF. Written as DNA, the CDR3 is TGTGCCAGTAGAACCGGGGGGGAATACGAGCAGTACTTC.